This T cell receptor beta chain is drawn from a study of long-term antiretroviral therapy in people with HIV. CDR1 and CDR2 from the germline V gene are SGHDT and YYEEEE. Unmatched junction bases numbered 3, after V lost 2 bases and J lost 8 bases. This CDR3 has 12 residues. This clone appeared a single time. The authors ran the immunoSEQ assay, v3.0, at survey level. Sequencing used immunoSEQ multiplex PCR; TCRdb keeps in-frame clones, though not all of them. The repertoire holds 15,000 to 20,000 clones, with 76% as singletons. This chain connects TRBV5-6 to TRBJ1-1; 7 nucleotides line up with TRBD1. Sequenced here: unsorted PBMCs, sampled 0.5 years before starting antiretroviral therapy. The TCR comes from a woman in her forties or fifties with HIV. CDR3 coding DNA: TGTGCCAGCAGCTTTCAACAGGGGGAAGCTTTCTTT. Its protein product is CASSFQQGEAFF. Complete variable domain (other parts from reference TRBV5-6 and TRBJ1-1): DAGVTQSPTHLIKTRGQQVTLRCSPKSGHDTVSWYQQALGQGPQFIFQYYEEEERQRGNFPDRFSGHQFPNYSSELNVNALLLGDSALYLCASSFQQGEAFFGQGTRLTVV.